The 26 T cell receptor beta chains reported below all come from one sample, sequenced in a study of cytomegalovirus exposure and HLA in healthy donors. PCR was performed using 60 Vbeta and 13 Jbeta primers. Repertoires were generated with immunoSEQ multiplex PCR, while TCRdb's copy carries only in-frame clones and drops some. In the table there are over 150,000 clones, approximately 77% of which are singletons. The specimen sequenced was PBMCs. All receptors derive from a man aged 50 to 60 in good health and CMV-seropositive.

This chain uses TRBV7-2 with TRBJ2-1, with 15 nucleotides matching TRBD2. The CDR3 consists of 15 residues. Losses at the gene ends were 6 bases for V and 7 bases for J; bases not matched to a gene: 4. Per the germline V gene, CDR1 is SGHTA and CDR2 is FQGNSA. The CDR3 nucleotides read TGTGCCAGCAGATCCGGGACTAGCGGGAGGAATGAGCAGTTCTTC. This sequence encodes CASRSGTSGRNEQFF.

V and J are TRBV28 and TRBJ1-1; no clear D. Per the germline V gene, CDR1 is MDHEN and CDR2 is SYDVKM. This CDR3 has 12 amino acids. The V end lost 2 bases, the J end lost 9 bases, and 10 bases lay between the germline ends. The CDR3 sequence: CASSLVRTKAFF. CDR3 DNA sequence: TGTGCCAGCAGTTTAGTGAGGACTAAAGCTTTCTTT.

CDR3 sequence: CASSKKTEIYNSPLHF. The DNA of the CDR3 is TGTGCCAGCAGTAAGAAGACAGAAATTTATAATTCACCCCTCCACTTT. The rearrangement links TRBV27 to TRBJ1-6; TRBD1 might be the D (5 bases). Trimming shortened V by 5 bases and J by 4 bases, and 15 bases separated the two germline ends. This CDR3 is built from 16 residues. Germline V gene lookup returns CDR1 MNHEY and CDR2 SMNVEV (reference sequence).

V is TRBV4-2 and J is TRBJ1-6, with TRBD1 matching over 7 bases. The V gene's germline CDR1 is LGHNA and CDR2 YNFKEQ. V was clipped by 4 bases and J by 10 bases; unmatched bases: 13. CDR3 length: 16 residues. The CDR3 region is CASSPDPTGLLSPLHF. CDR3 bases: TGTGCCAGCAGCCCAGATCCGACAGGGCTTCTCTCACCCCTCCACTTT.

This clone was observed a few times. The chain joins TRBV7-2 to TRBJ2-3; 8 nucleotides agree with TRBD2. Germline-derived CDR1 and CDR2 are SGHTA and FQGNSA. This CDR3 has 18 amino acids. V shed 4 bases and J 8 bases; nucleotides not matched to a gene: 20. CDR3 loop: CASSSIVTGGSGGRTQYF. CDR3 DNA sequence: TGTGCCAGCAGCTCAATAGTGACGGGGGGGTCGGGAGGTCGTACGCAGTATTTT.

The chain uses TRBV7-9 and TRBJ2-1, with D hard to call. Germline V gene data show CDR1 as SEHNR and CDR2 as FQNEAQ (reference sequence). With 2 bases removed from V and 10 bases from J, the gap between germline ends came to 9 bases. The CDR3 is made up of 12 amino acids. The CDR3 loop is CASSLIAGEQFF. CDR3 DNA sequence: TGTGCCAGCAGCTTAATTGCCGGGGAGCAGTTCTTC.

The chain couples TRBV21-1 to TRBJ2-3; TRBD1 is taken as the D call from the table, unchecked against the DNA. TRBV21-1 is a pseudogene locus. The CDR3 consists of 18 residues. CDR3 loop: CARGTGIRGRFLIDTQYF. For the CDR3, the DNA is TGTGCCAGGGGAACGGGAATCAGGGGGCGGTTTCTTATAGATACGCAGTATTTT.

V gene TRBV11-2 combines with J gene TRBJ2-1; TRBD2 matches 8 bases. Trimming removed 5 bases from V and 2 bases from J; junction bases left unmatched: 5. Germline CDR1 is SGHAT and CDR2 is FQNNGV. This CDR3 spans 15 amino acids. The CDR3 nucleotides read TGTGCCAGCAGCCTCACAGCGGGGGCCTACAATGAGCAGTTCTTC. Amino acid sequence: CASSLTAGAYNEQFF.

This rearrangement joins TRBV4-1 to TRBJ2-7; 12 bases align to TRBD2. Germline CDR1 MGHRA, CDR2 YSYEKL. The V gene end was trimmed by 0 bases and the J gene end by 6 bases; junction bases not matched to a gene: 12. The CDR3 runs to 18 residues. DNA of the CDR3: TGCGCCAGCAGCCAAGAGGCAACTATCCTAGCGGGGGGGCGCGAGCAGTACTTC. Translating it yields CASSQEATILAGGREQYF.

This clone appeared a few times. V gene TRBV6-1 combines with J gene TRBJ2-2, with a weak D call TRBD2 (5 bases). Germline V lookup: CDR1 MNHNS, CDR2 SASEGT. CDR3 length: 15 residues. With 10 bases removed from V and 6 bases from J, the gap between germline ends came to 21 bases. DNA of the CDR3: TGTGCCAACTCAGAACTCCGGGATACCGCCGGGGAGCTGTTTTTT. Protein product: CANSELRDTAGELFF.

This clone came up a few times. The V gene is TRBV19, the J gene TRBJ2-1; TRBD1 aligns across 8 bases. This CDR3 comprises 18 residues. Germline V gives CDR1 LNHDA, CDR2 SQIVND (reference sequence). J was trimmed by 3 bases and V by 4 bases; bases with no gene match: 14. CDR3 sequence (DNA): TGTGCCAGTAGTAATTCTAGACAGGGGATCCCGCACTACAATGAGCAGTTCTTC. Translated: CASSNSRQGIPHYNEQFF.

This clone has a handful of counts. V gene TRBV19 combines with J gene TRBJ2-4; D not resolved. Germline V gene data show CDR1 as LNHDA and CDR2 as SQIVND (reference sequence). This CDR3 comprises 14 residues. Trimming stripped 3 bases from V and 4 bases from J, with 10 bases between. Written as DNA, the CDR3 is TGTGCCAGTAGTATCGGATACAGAAAAAACATTCAGTACTTC. It is translated as CASSIGYRKNIQYF. Full variable domain (missing parts from reference TRBV19 and TRBJ2-4): DGGITQSPKYLFRKEGQNVTLSCEQNLNHDAMYWYRQDPGQGLRLIYYSQIVNDFQKGDIAEGYSVSREKKESFPLTVTSAQKNPTAFYLCASSIGYRKNIQYFGAGTRLSVL.

The chain couples TRBV4-1 to TRBJ2-7; D remains unclear. Per the germline V gene, CDR1 is MGHRA and CDR2 is YSYEKL. Trimming shortened V by 4 bases and J by 0 bases, and 4 bases separated the two germline ends. The CDR3 has 12 residues. CDR3 bases: TGCGCCAGCAGCCCGGGCTCCTACGAGCAGTACTTC. Its translation is CASSPGSYEQYF.

This chain uses TRBV5-1 with TRBJ1-6; D call uncertain. V lost 1 base and J 7 bases, leaving 12 bases between the germline ends. The CDR3 totals 15 residues. Germline loops: CDR1 SGHRS, CDR2 YFSETQ. The CDR3 nucleotides read TGCGCCAGCAGCTTGCTTGCGGCTAACAATTCACCCCTCCACTTT. This encodes CASSLLAANNSPLHF.

CDR3 sequence (DNA): TGTGCCAGCAGTGACGTACCGGGACAGAACTATGGCTACACCTTC. Translated: CASSDVPGQNYGYTF. The V and J genes are TRBV6-1 and TRBJ1-2; 7 positions agree with TRBD1. V dropped 3 bases and J dropped 2; count of bases not matched to a gene: 6. The CDR3 spans 15 residues. CDR1 is MNHNS, CDR2 SASEGT, per germline.

The chain recombines TRBV7-9 with TRBJ1-5, with D tentatively TRBD1 (5 bases). Germline lookup yields CDR1 SEHNR and CDR2 FQNEAQ (reference sequence). V was shortened by 5 bases and J by 6 bases, with 14 bases between the two germline ends. CDR3 size: 14 residues. The CDR3 DNA is TGTGCCAGCAGCCCCCTCAGGGATATTCAGCCCCAGCATTTT. Amino acid sequence: CASSPLRDIQPQHF.

This clone has a handful of counts. The V and J genes are TRBV5-1 and TRBJ1-2, with D possibly being TRBD1 (5 bases). Trimming took off 0 bases at V and 5 bases at J, with 8 bases between the two ends. The CDR3 extends over 13 amino acids. Germline V gene data show CDR1 as SGHRS and CDR2 as YFSETQ. The CDR3 DNA follows: TGCGCCAGCAGCTTGGATTCAGGGTATGGCTACACCTTC. Protein sequence: CASSLDSGYGYTF.

The V call is TRBV7-9, the J call TRBJ2-3; tentative D call: TRBD2 (5 bases). Germline V gives CDR1 SEHNR, CDR2 FQNEAQ (reference sequence). This CDR3 is built from 16 residues. V was shortened by 4 bases and J by 1 base, with 15 bases between the two germline ends. CDR3 residues: CASSSVMEAGTDTQYF. As DNA, the CDR3 is TGTGCCAGCAGCTCGGTGATGGAGGCCGGCACAGATACGCAGTATTTT.

This chain connects TRBV29-1 to TRBJ1-3; a possible D gene is TRBD1 (6 bases). Trimming shortened V by 5 bases and J by 6 bases, and 11 bases separated the two germline ends. The CDR3 is 12 residues long. The germline V gene has CDR1 SQVTM and CDR2 ANQGSEA. The CDR3 loop is CSVTGIENTIYF. For the CDR3, the DNA is TGCAGCGTTACAGGGATAGAAAACACCATATATTTT.

This sequence joins TRBV27 and TRBJ2-3, with 15 bases matching TRBD2. Germline assignment: CDR1 MNHEY and CDR2 SMNVEV (reference sequence). The CDR3 covers 16 residues. V lost 5 bases and J lost 3; bases outside the gene matches: 3. The CDR3 protein is CASSPGTSGGTDTQYF. In DNA form, the CDR3 reads TGTGCCAGCAGTCCCGGGACTAGCGGGGGGACAGATACGCAGTATTTT.

This clone was counted once. The chain recombines TRBV4-3 with TRBJ1-1; TRBD1 is a possible D gene (6 bases). This CDR3 spans 17 amino acids. In germline, CDR1 is LGHNA, CDR2 YSLEER. The V end lost 4 bases, the J end lost 3 bases, and 21 bases lay between the germline ends. The CDR3 DNA reads as TGCGCCAGCAGCCCCGCTCGGACAGCGAAGGGGGACACTGAAGCTTTCTTT. It translates to CASSPARTAKGDTEAFF.

The chain uses TRBV5-1 and TRBJ1-4; D unresolved. The germline CDR1 and CDR2 sequences are SGHRS and YFSETQ. The CDR3 length is 17 residues. Trimming removed 1 base from V and 0 bases from J, with 13 bases in between. The DNA for the CDR3 is TGCGCCAGCAGCTTGAGAGGGTTGGGAACAACTAATGAAAAACTGTTTTTT. It is translated as CASSLRGLGTTNEKLFF.

J is TRBJ1-2 and V is TRBV4-1; 9 bases are a match to TRBD1. Germline V gene lookup returns CDR1 MGHRA and CDR2 YSYEKL. J was trimmed by 4 bases and V by 1 base; bases with no gene match: 7. The CDR3 is made up of 16 amino acids. In DNA, the CDR3 is TGCGCCAGCAGCCAAGTTCGGGACAGGGTAAGCTATGGCTACACCTTC. Protein: CASSQVRDRVSYGYTF.

The J gene is TRBJ1-3, the V gene TRBV7-8; D is undetermined. The V gene lost 2 bases and the J gene lost 0 bases, with 8 bases spanning the gap. The CDR3 covers 15 residues. Germline lookup yields CDR1 SGHVS and CDR2 FQNEAQ. The CDR3 region has the DNA TGTGCCAGCAGCTTAAACAGAGTCTCTGGAAACACCATATATTTT. Amino acids: CASSLNRVSGNTIYF.

This clone was detected a few times. The J gene is TRBJ2-7, the V gene TRBV11-3, with 8 bases aligning to TRBD2. Germline-derived CDR1 and CDR2 are SGHNT and YENEEA. The V segment lost 5 bases and the J segment 2 bases; nucleotides outside the gene matches: 5. The CDR3 sequence is 14 residues long. The CDR3 bases are TGTGCCAGCAGCCTCGGGGGGGCCCCCTACGAGCAGTACTTC. Protein: CASSLGGAPYEQYF.

The rearrangement links TRBV2 to TRBJ1-1; TRBD1 is a possible D gene (5 bases). CDR3 length equals 16 residues. The V and J ends lost 6 bases and 0 bases respectively, with 17 bases between them. Germline V gene lookup returns CDR1 SNHLY and CDR2 FYNNEI. The CDR3 bases are TGTGCCAGCAGAGAACAGACAGAGCTGATGAACACTGAAGCTTTCTTT. This sequence encodes CASREQTELMNTEAFF.